This T cell receptor beta chain was sequenced for a study of OX40 agonist ivuxolimab in advanced cancers. Study-wide context: Ivuxolimab was a fully human IgG2 agonistic monoclonal antibody targeting the costimulatory receptor OX40 (CD134). Intravenous ivuxolimab was administered to patients every 2 weeks at six dose levels: 0.01, 0.1, 0.3, 1.5, 3 and 10 mg/kg. Among the approximately 50 dose-escalation patients, some 20 had hepatocellular carcinoma, 15 or so melanoma, 9 renal cell carcinoma and 9 head and neck cancer. A male proportion of nearly 85% and a mean age of approximately 60 years, ranging from roughly 23 to 90, were recorded for the dose-escalation cohort. Prior anti-PD-1, anti-PD-L1 or anti-CTLA-4 therapy was permitted, and roughly two fifths of dose-escalation patients had received checkpoint inhibitors. Partial responses occurred in three dose-escalation patients: two with cutaneous melanoma and one with hepatocellular carcinoma. The purpose of peripheral TCRbeta sequencing was to test whether ivuxolimab changed TCR sequence diversity and led to clonal T-cell expansion. The paper reports the monotherapy dose-escalation portion (N of about 51 patients) of the phase I ivuxolimab trial. The full study reports these points: Low levels of normalized T-cell clonal expansion were also seen in some nonresponding patients. In the 0.1-3.0 mg/kg groups, partial responders were among the patients with the lowest normalized peripheral clonal expansion, particularly in CD8+ T cells. Clonal expansion of both CD4+ and CD8+ blood T cells was observed from baseline to week 6 at doses 0.1 to 3.0 mg/kg. Which antigens the clonally expanded peripheral T cells were specific for was not determined. After ivuxolimab, expanded clones were on average more numerous among CD8+ T cells than among CD4+ T cells.

The trial excluded patients who had a history of autoimmune disease or who were on systemic immunosuppression. Peripheral blood for TCR sequencing was collected from all dose cohorts at baseline, on cycle 4 day 1, and on cycle 7 day 1. Samples were obtained from an open-label, multicenter, first-in-human phase I dose-escalation trial of ivuxolimab. Adults with locally advanced or metastatic melanoma, renal cell carcinoma, hepatocellular carcinoma or head and neck squamous cell carcinoma were enrolled in the trial. Before TCR sequencing, CD4+ T cells and CD8+ T cells were sorted from peripheral blood as separate populations. Genomic DNA was isolated from the sorted cells so that the TCRbeta CDR3 region could be sequenced. TCRbeta CDR3 regions were sequenced using the immunoSEQ Assay. TCRdb's version of the immuneACCESS table is confined to in-frame rearrangements and falls short of the full clone set. An unresolved V gene accounts for under half of the shortfall where checked; the remainder is of unknown origin. The sample includes about 48,000 clones, with about 81% observed a single time. 0.95% to 1.3% of the sample is in the top ten clones.

Concerning this clone itself: What antigen it recognizes has not been identified. No base qualities exist here, and no much larger clone lies one base off it.

The material was CD4+ or CD8+ T cells sorted from blood, obtained in a trial of the OX40 agonist ivuxolimab. The clonotype was recovered from an adult with an advanced solid tumor such as melanoma, head and neck, liver or kidney cancer.

The DNA is TGTGCCAGCAGTTCAGGGCACTATGGCTACACCTTC. Its protein is CASSSGHYGYTF. This chain is built from TRBV5-6 and TRBJ1-2; the best D guess is TRBD1, with 5 bases matching. Counted from cysteine to phenylalanine, this CDR3 has 12 amino acids. Only the CDR3 part of the read is kept: 36 bases, read in frame from the first base. CDR1 SGHDT and CDR2 YYEEEE are derived from the germline V gene. The germline ends are 8 bases apart after V is trimmed by 5 bases and J by 3 bases.